Listed here are 23 T cell receptor beta chains from one sample, sequenced in a study of glioma-infiltrating T cells. TCR alpha and beta CDR3 regions were amplified from RNA using iRepertoire nested multiplex PCR. Via MiXCR, TCRdb re-called the multiplex PCR reads, giving one row per CDR3 protein. The sample lists about 44,000 distinct CDR3 sequences, 20% to 25% seen once, with 5% to 6.5% in the top ten. Material for sequencing was glioma tissue, nonneoplastic brain tissue, or PBMCs (not recorded which). Receptors originate from a human donor with low-grade glioma or glioblastoma, undergoing nonglioma brain surgery, or in good health (not recorded which).

Turning to this clonotype: A much larger clonotype is one base distant, so this may be a read error. This CDR3 reads CASSPTLINTEAFF. CDR3 nucleotide sequence: TGTGCCAGCAGCCCGACACTTATAAACACTGAAGCTTTCTTT. This chain connects TRBV4-2 to TRBJ1-1; D not certain. V was trimmed by 4 bases and J by 2 bases, leaving 11 bases between them. The CDR3 sequence is 14 residues long. Germline CDR1 reads LGHNA; CDR2 reads YNFKEQ.

Comments on this clonotype: A single base separates this from a much larger clone, so it may be a read error. The J gene is TRBJ2-3, the V gene TRBV3-1; D assignment may be TRBD1 or TRBD2 (5 bases each). The length of the CDR3 is 16 residues. From germline, CDR1 is LGHDT and CDR2 YNNKEL (reference sequence). In DNA, the CDR3 is TGTGCCAGCAACCAAGCCGGGACCATTAGCACAGATACGCAGTATTTT. Protein sequence: CASNQAGTISTDTQYF.

This clonotype is medium-sized. V usage is TRBV6-1 and J usage is TRBJ2-1; 7 positions agree with TRBD2. This CDR3 has 14 residues. Germline V gene lookup returns CDR1 MNHNS and CDR2 SASEGT. V lost 4 bases to trimming and J lost 6 bases; unmatched junction nucleotides: 6. CDR3 DNA: TGTGCCAGCAGTGGGGGGGACTACCCCAATGAGCAGTTCTTC. Translated, it gives CASSGGDYPNEQFF.

The table lists this clonotype with many counts. V gene TRBV6-2 or TRBV6-3 combines with J gene TRBJ1-5; TRBD1 agrees at 10 bases. The CDR3 runs to 18 residues. Per the germline V gene, CDR1 is MNHEY and CDR2 is SVGEGT. V gave up 0 bases and J gave up 0 bases; unmatched junction bases: 5. CDR3 in DNA: TGTGCCAGCAGTTACTCGGGACAGGGGCTCCCTAGCAATCAGCCCCAGCATTTT. Amino acid sequence: CASSYSGQGLPSNQPQHF.

This clonotype has a count of ten or more. This chain uses TRBV10-2 with TRBJ2-5; 7 nucleotides match TRBD2. Germline values: CDR1 WSHSY, CDR2 SAAADI. This CDR3 is built from 16 residues. The V gene end was trimmed by 2 bases and the J gene end by 1 base; junction bases not matched to a gene: 7. The DNA of the CDR3 is TGCGCCAGCAGTGAGAGATCAGGGAGGGCCCAAGAGACCCAGTACTTC. It yields the protein CASSERSGRAQETQYF.

This clonotype occurred many times. The chain has TRBV2 and TRBJ1-1; D unresolved. The CDR3 covers 14 residues. V gave up 3 bases and J gave up 5 bases, with 13 bases separating them. Germline V gene sequence: CDR1 SNHLY, CDR2 FYNNEI. In DNA, the CDR3 is TGTGCCAGCAGTGAGGCGGGGAGGTGGACTGAAGCTTTCTTT. Amino acids: CASSEAGRWTEAFF.

This clonotype was observed at least ten times. V usage is TRBV20-1 and J usage is TRBJ1-2; the D gene is possibly TRBD1 (5 bases). Germline CDR1 reads DFQATT; CDR2 reads SNEGSKA (reference sequence). The ends were cut back, 2 bases at V and 5 bases at J, with 9 bases in the middle. CDR3 size: 12 residues. CDR3 in DNA: TGCAGTGCTAGAAAGGGGTTATATGGCTACACCTTC. It specifies CSARKGLYGYTF.

Ten or more counts support this clonotype. The chain joins TRBV4-1 to TRBJ2-1; maybe TRBD2 (7 bases). There are 14 residues in the CDR3. Germline V CDR1 and CDR2: MGHRA, YSYEKL. The V and J ends lost 0 bases and 9 bases respectively, with 12 bases between them. The CDR3: CASSQEEGGGEQFF. The CDR3 region has the DNA TGCGCCAGCAGCCAAGAAGAGGGAGGGGGTGAGCAGTTCTTC.

V is TRBV7-9 and J is TRBJ2-7; perhaps TRBD1 as D (6 bases). Trimming removed 3 bases at V and 6 bases at J, with 6 bases between. In germline, CDR1 is SEHNR, CDR2 FQNEAQ (reference sequence). The CDR3 is made up of 11 amino acids. The CDR3 protein is CASSLGAEQYF. DNA of the CDR3: TGTGCCAGCAGCTTGGGGGCCGAGCAGTACTTC.

On this clonotype: A much bigger clone sits one base away, suggesting this may be a read error. The chain recombines TRBV7-9 with TRBJ2-5, with 8 bases fitting TRBD2. This CDR3 contains 15 residues. Germline CDR1 and CDR2: SEHNR and FQNEAQ (reference sequence). The CDR3 nucleotides read TGTGCCGGCAGCTTAGGACTAGCAGTGGCAGAGACCCAGTACTTC. This translates into CAGSLGLAVAETQYF.

At least ten counts were recorded for this clonotype. In nucleotides, the CDR3 is TGTGCCAGCAGTTCTACAGTGGCGGCTCAGCCCCAGCATTTT. Translation gives CASSSTVAAQPQHF. V and J are TRBV12-3 or TRBV12-4 and TRBJ1-5; unclear D gene. The CDR3 is 14 amino acids. Trimming took 4 bases from V and 6 from J, leaving 13 bases between them.

The chain couples TRBV5-4 to TRBJ1-1, with 8 positions matching TRBD1. V lost 4 bases, J lost 1 base, and 6 bases stayed unmatched. This CDR3 has 15 amino acids. Per germline, CDR1 SGHNT and CDR2 YYREEE (reference sequence). CDR3 DNA: TGTGCCAGCAGCGCAGCCGGGACAGGGAACACTGAAGCTTTCTTT. Amino acid sequence: CASSAAGTGNTEAFF.

The sample holds many counts of this clonotype. This chain uses TRBV20-1 with TRBJ1-1; tentatively, D is TRBD1 (5 bases). The CDR3 consists of 15 residues. V lost 1 base and J lost 6, with 18 bases in between. In germline, CDR1 is DFQATT, CDR2 SNEGSKA (reference sequence). The DNA of the CDR3 is TGCAGTGCTAGAGGGGGGGTTCTTACTAACGCTGAAGCTTTCTTT. It translates to CSARGGVLTNAEAFF.

The chain recombines TRBV12-3 or TRBV12-4 with TRBJ2-7; the D gene is possibly TRBD2 (5 bases). V lost 4 bases, J lost 2 bases, and 15 bases lay in between. The CDR3 runs to 15 residues. CDR3 protein: CASSWGPSPPYEQYF. CDR3 nucleotide sequence: TGTGCCAGCAGTTGGGGTCCTAGCCCACCCTACGAGCAGTACTTC.

At least ten counts were recorded for this clonotype. V and J are TRBV18 and TRBJ1-1; D unresolved. Looked up from germline, CDR1 is KGHSH and CDR2 is LQKENI. The ends were cut back, 1 base at V and 4 bases at J, with 10 bases in the middle. This CDR3 region has 14 residues. The CDR3 region is CASSPLLGGTEAFF. In DNA form, the CDR3 reads TGTGCCAGCTCACCACTGTTGGGCGGCACTGAAGCTTTCTTT.

This clonotype is labeled medium-sized. The chain carries TRBV6-1 and TRBJ2-3; D unclear. The CDR3 spans 16 residues. CDR1 is MNHNS and CDR2 is SASEGT in the germline V gene. V was trimmed by 4 bases and J by 0 bases, leaving 14 bases between them. CDR3 in DNA: TGTGCCAGCAGTGGCTTTAACACGGAGAGCACAGATACGCAGTATTTT. It specifies CASSGFNTESTDTQYF.

Only one count was recorded for this clonotype. The V call is TRBV20-1, the J call TRBJ2-7; 14 bases align to TRBD2. V lost 2 bases and J lost 0; bases outside the gene matches: 3. Germline lookup yields CDR1 DFQATT and CDR2 SNEGSKA (reference sequence). This CDR3 comprises 16 residues. The CDR3 DNA sequence: TGCAGTGCTAGAACGACTAGCGGGAGGGGCTCCTACGAGCAGTACTTC. It yields the protein CSARTTSGRGSYEQYF.

The chain combines TRBV12-3 or TRBV12-4 with TRBJ2-1; 7 nucleotides line up with TRBD1. The length of the CDR3 is 13 residues. The V and J ends lost 6 bases and 14 bases, in that order; junction bases with no gene match: 13. CDR3 sequence: CASRIDNRGQEFF. Written as DNA, the CDR3 is TGTGCCAGCAGGATTGATAACAGGGGACAAGAGTTCTTC.

This clonotype was seen at least ten times. J is TRBJ2-1 and V is TRBV14, with D unresolved. The CDR3 runs 12 residues. V was shortened by 4 bases and J by 8 bases, with 9 bases between the two germline ends. Per germline, CDR1 SGHDN and CDR2 FVKESK. The CDR3 sequence is CASSLFIDEQFF. CDR3 DNA sequence: TGTGCCAGCAGCCTATTTATAGATGAGCAGTTCTTC.

This clonotype was counted many times. V is TRBV11-2 and J is TRBJ2-1; 7 positions agree with TRBD1. Germline loops: CDR1 SGHAT, CDR2 FQNNGV. The CDR3 has 15 residues. With V trimmed by 5 bases and J by 4 bases, 8 bases remained unmatched. This CDR3 is CASSHGTADYNEQFF. The CDR3, as DNA: TGTGCCAGCAGCCACGGGACAGCAGATTACAATGAGCAGTTCTTC.

This clonotype was counted many times. This chain links TRBV2 with TRBJ2-1; D remains ambiguous. Germline CDR1 reads SNHLY; CDR2 reads FYNNEI. The CDR3 runs to 11 residues. Trimming shortened V by 6 bases and J by 5 bases, and 5 bases separated the two germline ends. The DNA for the CDR3 is TGTGCCAGCAGAAAAAACAATGAGCAGTTCTTC. This encodes CASRKNNEQFF.

A note on this clonotype: This may be a read error, as it is one base from a much larger clone. The rearrangement links TRBV14 to TRBJ2-5; D may be TRBD2 (6 bases). With 4 bases removed from V and 3 bases from J, the gap between germline ends came to 12 bases. The germline CDR1 and CDR2 sequences are SGHDN and FVKESK. The CDR3 is 14 amino acids. This CDR3 is CASSLPGVEETQYF. The CDR3 DNA reads TGTGCCAGCAGCCTACCGGGAGTCGAAGAGACCCAGTACTTC.

A remark on this clonotype: Possible read error: a much larger clone is one base away. The rearrangement links TRBV12-3 or TRBV12-4 to TRBJ2-3; D remains ambiguous. The V end lost 11 bases, the J end lost 1 base, and 16 bases lay between the germline ends. The CDR3 consists of 14 residues. The CDR3 DNA reads TGTGCCTGCAACGACCGGGCCCGCACAGATACGCAGTATTTT. Encoded protein: CACNDRARTDTQYF.